The T cell receptor (beta chain) under discussion was sequenced for a study of T cell responses to AZD1222 COVID-19 vaccine. The study's findings and limits: Breadth and depth of Spike-specific TCRs rose after two AZD1222 doses. Baseline testing showed seropositivity in only five to seven AZD1222 recipients.

V was pared by 5 bases and J by 2 bases, with 7 bases of the junction left unmatched. CDR3 length equals 15 residues. CDR1 and CDR2 from the germline V gene are MNHEY and SMNVEV (reference sequence). A remark on this clone: The antigen is not known. The identical CDR3 is also encoded by other nucleotide sequences in the sample.

TCRdb's copy holds only in-frame clones and misses some; the assay was immunoSEQ multiplex PCR. The sample contains just under 100,000 clones, 88% of which appear only once. The material was peripheral blood, obtained on day 0 of AZD1222 vaccination. This clonotype originated in an adult in good health. The genes are TRBV27 and TRBJ2-7; 9 positions match TRBD1. CDR3 DNA: TGTGCCAGCAGTGGACGGGACAGGGCCCCCTACGAGCAGTACTTC. This gives the protein CASSGRDRAPYEQYF.